Listed here is a single T cell receptor (beta chain). This clone was seen a handful of times. Its recognized antigen is unknown. The sample holds no much larger clone one base away, and base qualities are not on file. The data were obtained in a study of shared clonotypes between healthy human individuals (dated by TCRdb to about 2020). Describing the broader study: Two women and three men aged 18 to 49 years were included in the cohort. Different laboratories and diverse techniques were used to prepare libraries and sequence TCR repertoires, to increase sequencing depth and limit assay-specific biases. For each donor, CD4 naive and CD4 memory were each given three plates, CD8 naive was given two plates, and CD8 memory was given one plate. To estimate repertoire size and how much clonotype sharing occurs between individuals, the study deeply sequenced the blood TCR repertoires of 5 or 6 healthy adults. Per donor, leukapheresis produced somewhere between about 0.8 and 9.5 billion PBMCs. What the authors observed across the whole study: Higher generation probabilities were observed for clonotypes shared by all four sorted-subset donors than for non-shared clonotypes. About 5% of naive CD4, around 3.6% of naive CD8, approximately 2.2% of memory CD4, and approximately 0.4% of memory CD8 clonotypes were shared across several donors. Only blood was sampled, and tissue TCR repertoires likely differ from those in blood. Incomplete sequencing was indicated by rarefaction of sorted-subset datasets, despite the large sequencing depth. The genetic and exposure-history diversity represented was limited by the small number of donors. Naive subsets generally had larger estimated clonotype richness than memory subsets did. Pairwise subsampling indicated that sequencing depth was expected to affect the degree of clonotype sharing among donors.

Using the deep immunoSEQ assay, TCR CDR3 regions were amplified from genomic DNA by multiplex PCR. Extracted genomic DNA from each cell subset was distributed evenly across all wells of several immunoSEQ 96-well plates, and each plate was treated as a replicate. For sorted subsets, roughly 200 ng of genomic DNA, equivalent to some 30,000 T cell genomes, went into each replicate PCR. Purified libraries were measured with a Qubit 3.0 fluorometer, size-checked on a Bioanalyzer 2100, and measured again with the KAPA Library Quantification kit. A separate single-read 150-cycle Illumina NextSeq 550 flow cell was used to sequence each immunoSEQ 96-well plate. The paper's data handling went like this. Because the immunoSEQ output included only junctional sequences and no quality scores, the filtering could not be the same as the filtering used for full-length reads. Sequences were annotated with PyIR, a Python wrapper for IgBLAST v1.9, using IMGT germline references to assign V/J genes and CDR3. Reads with weak V/J assignments (E-value above 1e-6), missing CDR3, stop codons, out-of-frame junctions, or ambiguous translated residues were removed. V3J clonotypes were defined as sequences sharing the same inferred V gene, J gene, and CDR3 amino acid sequence. Percentage overlap between repertoires was calculated by dividing the number of shared unique clonotypes by the size of the smaller repertoire. RTK rarefaction, the Chao1 estimator, and Recon v2.1 estimates of unobserved clonotypes were used to assess repertoire richness. Generation probabilities for all TCRbeta clonotypes obtained by the gDNA method from several donors were computed using OLGA. TCRdb carries this immuneACCESS record with in-frame sequences only. Its versions omit some clonotypes, under half of them owing to an unresolved V gene in the studies checked, with the rest unexplained. V and J calls and clone size are those listed in that table; D and trimming were worked out from the DNA. The sample yields roughly 1 million clones; 65% to 75% were counted once. Of the sample, around 1.5% falls within the top ten clones.

V gives up 0 bases and J gives up 7 bases, and the segment between their germline ends measures 16 bases. Spanning cysteine to phenylalanine, the CDR3 consists of 17 amino acids. The read is trimmed to its CDR3 DNA, 51 bases read in frame from base 1. The germline V gene specifies MGHRA as CDR1 and YSYEKL as CDR2. The donors were healthy, HIV-negative adults with no recently reported acute infections or vaccinations. Every donor was a Caucasian adult residing in Nashville, Tennessee, USA. CD4+ T cells were enriched by magnetic negative selection; naive cells were then positively selected on CD45RA, and the negative fraction formed the memory subset. After blood collection by leukapheresis, PBMCs were isolated using Ficoll-Histopaque density gradient centrifugation and then cryopreserved in the vapor phase of liquid nitrogen. Analytical flow cytometry was used to check the purity and quantity of each magnetically sorted T cell population. Genomic DNA was isolated from every sorted fraction and measured by UV absorbance on a Nanodrop 2000c.

This sequence originates from a man aged 18 to 29 in good health. This sequence uses TRBV4-1 and TRBJ1-6; the D gene is possibly TRBD1, with 5 bases matching. Sequences were obtained from memory CD4+ T cells sorted from blood. Interpreted using the paper, the cell subset or site label stands for: CD45RA-negative fraction. CDR3 protein: CASSQDHSGTVNSPLHF. Here is the DNA: TGCGCCAGCAGCCAAGACCATTCCGGGACGGTGAATTCACCCCTCCACTTT.